This T cell receptor (beta chain) was identified in a study of shared clonotypes between healthy human individuals. Regarding the study as a whole: Clonotypes which were not shared had lower generation probabilities than clonotypes that all four donors shared. Richness estimates generally favored naive over memory subsets.

Note on this clone: The antigen remains undetermined. The identical CDR3 is also encoded by other nucleotide sequences in the sample.

Profiled with immunoSEQ multiplex PCR; TCRdb holds only in-frame clones, not every one. This sample carries approximately 1,500,000 clones, around 95% of them seen once, and the ten largest clones take 1.2%. This CDR3 comprises 16 residues. Trimming at V came to 0 bases and at J to 4 bases, leaving 1 base not matched to a gene. Per germline, CDR1 SGHRS and CDR2 YFSETQ. This clonotype was obtained from a man aged 30-40 years in good health. The J gene is TRBJ2-1, the V gene TRBV5-1; 13 bases are shared with TRBD2. Sequencing was performed on naive CD4+ T cells sorted from blood. Subset specified: CD45RA+ positively selected. The DNA for the CDR3 is TGCGCCAGCAGCTTGGAACTAGCGGGAGGGTACAATGAGCAGTTCTTC. Translating it yields CASSLELAGGYNEQFF.